One sample yielded the 23 T cell receptor beta chains listed below, sequenced in a study of blood T cell repertoires in COVID-19. Sequenced by immunoSEQ multiplex PCR; TCRdb stores in-frame clones only, minus some. This table holds approximately 140,000 clones, roughly four fifths found once. The sequenced material came from peripheral blood. Receptors were obtained from a human donor in a cohort sampled during active COVID-19.

The chain is built from TRBV5-1 and TRBJ1-1; TRBD1 is a possible D gene (5 bases). Trimming shortened V by 4 bases and J by 0 bases, and 16 bases separated the two germline ends. CDR3 length: 16 amino acids. Germline-derived CDR1 and CDR2 are SGHRS and YFSETQ. The CDR3 protein is CASSLGAGGVNTEAFF. The CDR3 DNA reads TGCGCCAGCAGCCTAGGGGCGGGGGGAGTGAACACTGAAGCTTTCTTT.

The CDR3 loop is CASSWTSGRHNEQFF. The CDR3 DNA sequence: TGTGCCAGCAGCTGGACTAGCGGCCGACACAATGAGCAGTTCTTC. The chain is built from TRBV7-9 and TRBJ2-1; 10 bases fit TRBD2. The CDR3 length is 15 residues. CDR1 is SEHNR, CDR2 FQNEAQ, per germline (reference sequence). Trimming took 4 bases from V and 5 from J; bases not matched to a gene: 5.

The chain recombines TRBV29-1 with TRBJ1-2; 10 bases are a match to TRBD1. With 6 bases clipped from V and 3 bases from J, the junction kept 4 bases outside the gene matches. Germline lookup yields CDR1 SQVTM and CDR2 ANQGSEA. The CDR3 has 13 residues. CDR3: CSVRQGADYGYTF. CDR3 coding DNA: TGCAGCGTAAGACAGGGGGCAGACTATGGCTACACCTTC.

V and J are TRBV24-1 and TRBJ1-1; D possibly corresponds to TRBD1 (5 bases). The length of the CDR3 is 15 residues. Trimming pared 6 bases from V and 0 bases from J, leaving 13 bases between. Germline lookup yields CDR1 KGHDR and CDR2 SFDVKD. In DNA form, the CDR3 reads TGTGCCACCAGTAGTAATCGACAGTTGAACACTGAAGCTTTCTTT. Amino acids: CATSSNRQLNTEAFF.

The chain uses TRBV3-1 (or the pseudogene TRBV3-2) and TRBJ2-1; 9 bases map to TRBD1. The CDR3 loop spans 15 amino acids. The junction had 11 bases not matched to a gene; V was cut back by 6 bases and J by 8 bases. Germline loops: CDR1 LGHDT, CDR2 YNNKEL (reference sequence). The CDR3 region has the DNA TGTGCCAGCAGACTCACAGGGGGCGCGAGGGATGAGCAGTTCTTC. It encodes CASRLTGGARDEQFF.

The rearrangement links TRBV29-1 to TRBJ1-1; 7 bases match TRBD1. With V trimmed by 5 bases and J by 2 bases, 2 bases remained unmatched. This CDR3 is built from 12 residues. Germline V gene lookup returns CDR1 SQVTM and CDR2 ANQGSEA. The CDR3 region is CSVWDRNTEAFF. The CDR3 DNA sequence: TGCAGCGTTTGGGACAGAAACACTGAAGCTTTCTTT.

The chain combines TRBV19 with TRBJ2-7; the match to TRBD2 covers 7 bases. The CDR3 totals 14 residues. V was pared by 8 bases and J by 3 bases, with 10 bases of the junction left unmatched. Germline V gene lookup returns CDR1 LNHDA and CDR2 SQIVND (reference sequence). The CDR3 bases are TGTGCCAGTGGCCCGGGGAGGGCCCTCTACGAGCAGTACTTC. Its translation: CASGPGRALYEQYF.

This chain joins TRBV3-1 (or the pseudogene TRBV3-2) and TRBJ2-5; 7 bases map to TRBD2. After removal of 2 bases from V and 2 bases from J, the junction contained 2 bases not matched to a gene. Germline CDR1 is LGHDT and CDR2 is YNNKEL (reference sequence). This CDR3 is built from 14 residues. The CDR3 here is CASSQRTSQETQYF. The CDR3 nucleotides are TGTGCCAGCAGCCAAAGGACTAGTCAAGAGACCCAGTACTTC.

V and J are TRBV11-2 and TRBJ2-7, with 11 bases aligning to TRBD2. The CDR3 is 16 amino acids. Germline CDR1 reads SGHAT; CDR2 reads FQNNGV. V lost 4 bases to trimming and J lost 5 bases; unmatched junction nucleotides: 10. The CDR3 coding sequence is TGTGCCAGCAGCTCCTTACCGGGACTAGCGGCGGACGAGCAGTACTTC. Its protein product is CASSSLPGLAADEQYF.

The V gene is TRBV2, the J gene TRBJ1-1; 7 bases map to TRBD1. The germline gives CDR1 SNHLY, CDR2 FYNNEI. The CDR3 has 15 amino acids. Trimming took 4 bases from V and 0 from J; bases not matched to a gene: 5. CDR3 bases: TGTGCCAGCAGTGTATCAAGGGGGCTGAACACTGAAGCTTTCTTT. It is translated as CASSVSRGLNTEAFF.

This sequence joins TRBV19 and TRBJ1-1; 11 bases are a match to TRBD1. The CDR3 is 16 residues long. V lost 5 bases to trimming and J lost 1 base; unmatched junction nucleotides: 6. Germline CDR1 reads LNHDA; CDR2 reads SQIVND (reference sequence). The CDR3 protein is CASSQDRGLTNTEAFF. The CDR3 DNA follows: TGTGCCAGTAGTCAGGACAGGGGGCTTACGAACACTGAAGCTTTCTTT.

This clone was seen only once. The chain has TRBV5-1 and TRBJ1-1; D is possibly TRBD1 (6 bases). This CDR3 contains 14 residues. V was pared by 4 bases and J by 5 bases, with 15 bases between. Looked up from germline, CDR1 is SGHRS and CDR2 is YFSETQ. Written as DNA, the CDR3 is TGCGCCAGCAGCACGGGGGGCCCTGAAACTGAAGCTTTCTTT. Protein sequence: CASSTGGPETEAFF.

Only a few counts were recorded for this clone. The chain is built from TRBV6-5 and TRBJ2-4; D not certain. CDR3 length: 15 residues. Germline-derived CDR1 and CDR2 are MNHEY and SVGAGI. The V end was cut by 0 bases, the J end by 0 bases, with 6 bases between. The CDR3 coding sequence is TGTGCCAGCAGTTACTCGAAGCTAGCCAAAAACATTCAGTACTTC. Encoded protein: CASSYSKLAKNIQYF.

V and J are TRBV24-1 and TRBJ1-5; D not resolved. This CDR3 has 12 residues. CDR1 is KGHDR, CDR2 SFDVKD, per germline. V dropped 4 bases and J dropped 4 bases, with 4 bases sitting between them. The CDR3 protein is CATSDTNQPQHF. CDR3 nucleotide sequence: TGTGCCACCAGTGACACTAATCAGCCCCAGCATTTT.

V and J are TRBV29-1 and TRBJ1-3; a weak D match, TRBD1 (6 bases). Per the germline V gene, CDR1 is SQVTM and CDR2 is ANQGSEA. V dropped 7 bases and J dropped 1 base, with 8 bases sitting between them. The CDR3 runs 12 residues. CDR3 in DNA: TGCAGCGCGGGACAATCTGGAAACACCATATATTTT. Encoded protein: CSAGQSGNTIYF. The variable domain in full, with the rest retrieved from reference TRBV29-1 and TRBJ1-3, is SAVISQKPSRDICQRGTSLTIQCQVDSQVTMMFWYRQQPGQSLTLIATANQGSEATYESGFVIDKFPISRPNLTFSTLTVSNMSPEDSSIYLCSAGQSGNTIYFGEGSWLTVV.

The chain employs TRBV27 and TRBJ2-3; 7 bases fit TRBD2. The CDR3 sequence is 16 residues long. Germline lookup yields CDR1 MNHEY and CDR2 SMNVEV (reference sequence). The V segment lost 5 bases and the J segment 4 bases; nucleotides outside the gene matches: 12. CDR3 amino acids: CASSMLWGRAPDTQYF. The CDR3 coding sequence is TGTGCCAGCAGTATGCTCTGGGGGAGGGCCCCAGATACGCAGTATTTT.

A single count supports this clone. CDR3 sequence reads: CASSLGQANYEQYF. DNA of the CDR3: TGCGCCAGCAGCTTGGGACAGGCGAACTACGAGCAGTACTTC. The chain is built from TRBV5-1 and TRBJ2-7; weak D call: TRBD1 (6 bases). Germline CDR1 SGHRS, CDR2 YFSETQ. V was trimmed by 0 bases and J by 3 bases, leaving 10 bases between them. CDR3 length: 14 amino acids.

The chain combines TRBV28 with TRBJ1-5; 9 nucleotides agree with TRBD1. V trimming: 5 bases; J trimming: 7 bases; junction bases outside the gene matches: 9. Germline assignment: CDR1 MDHEN and CDR2 SYDVKM. The CDR3 extends over 15 amino acids. CDR3 residues: CASSPPGTGLQPQHF. The CDR3 DNA reads as TGTGCCAGCAGTCCCCCCGGGACAGGGCTCCAGCCCCAGCATTTT. Using reference TRBV28 and TRBJ1-5 for the parts outside the CDR3, the full variable domain is DVKVTQSSRYLVKRTGEKVFLECVQDMDHENMFWYRQDPGLGLRLIYFSYDVKMKEKGDIPEGYSVSREKKERFSLILESASTNQTSMYLCASSPPGTGLQPQHFGDGTRLSIL.

The chain has TRBV4-1 and TRBJ2-5, with D possibly being TRBD1 (5 bases). The germline V gene has CDR1 MGHRA and CDR2 YSYEKL. The CDR3 sequence is 15 residues long. The V end lost 0 bases, the J end lost 3 bases, and 11 bases lay between the germline ends. The CDR3 region is CASSQDGRVEETQYF. As DNA, the CDR3 is TGCGCCAGCAGCCAAGACGGCAGGGTCGAAGAGACCCAGTACTTC.

This clone was picked up a small number of times. The V gene is TRBV5-1, the J gene TRBJ2-3; 8 nucleotides line up with TRBD2. This CDR3 region has 15 residues. The junction had 7 bases not matched to a gene; V was cut back by 4 bases and J by 3 bases. Germline values: CDR1 SGHRS, CDR2 YFSETQ. The CDR3 region is CASSIQAGATDTQYF. The CDR3 DNA is TGCGCCAGCAGCATTCAAGCGGGAGCGACAGATACGCAGTATTTT.

The chain couples TRBV19 to TRBJ1-6; 8 bases fit TRBD1. CDR3 length equals 14 residues. Germline loops: CDR1 LNHDA, CDR2 SQIVND (reference sequence). V lost 7 bases to trimming and J lost 7 bases; unmatched junction nucleotides: 6. Here the CDR3 reads CASKQTGVNSPLHF. CDR3 sequence (DNA): TGTGCCAGTAAGCAGACAGGGGTCAATTCACCCCTCCACTTT.

V and J are TRBV2 and TRBJ2-7; D unresolved. Trimming took off 7 bases at V and 4 bases at J, with 11 bases between the two ends. Germline-derived CDR1 and CDR2 are SNHLY and FYNNEI. The CDR3 runs 12 residues. CDR3 residues: CASKRLLYEQYF. The CDR3 DNA reads as TGTGCCAGCAAGAGGCTCCTTTACGAGCAGTACTTC.

Comments on this clone: At one end the junction does not follow the germline gene, possibly because of a read error. The rearrangement joins TRBV7-7 to TRBJ2-5, with 8 bases matching TRBD1. The CDR3 consists of 14 residues. In germline, CDR1 is SSHAT, CDR2 FNYEAQ (reference sequence). CDR3 sequence: CASSSDRGQETQYF. The CDR3 nucleotides are TGTGCTAGCAGTTCTGACAGGGGACAAGAGACCCAGTACTTC.